The 26 T cell receptor beta chains in this list originate from one sample, sequenced in a study of T cell responses to AZD1222 COVID-19 vaccine. TCRdb's copy holds only in-frame clones and misses some; the assay was immunoSEQ multiplex PCR. The table includes tens of thousands of clones, approximately 90% detected once. The specimen was peripheral blood, collected on day 0 of AZD1222 vaccination. The receptor source for this set is an adult in good health.

This CDR3 is CASSTRTSGRVDEQFF. The CDR3 nucleotides read TGTGCCAGCAGCACCCGGACTAGCGGGAGGGTGGATGAGCAGTTCTTC. The rearrangement links TRBV7-2 to TRBJ2-1; TRBD2 aligns across 15 bases. V dropped 5 bases and J dropped 8; count of bases not matched to a gene: 7. Per germline, CDR1 SGHTA and CDR2 FQGNSA. This CDR3 region has 16 residues.

This clone showed up just once. The V call is TRBV5-1, the J call TRBJ2-3; a weak D match, TRBD2 (5 bases). V was clipped by 0 bases and J by 2 bases, with 10 bases between them. Germline CDR1 reads SGHRS; CDR2 reads YFSETQ. The CDR3 has 15 amino acids. CDR3 coding DNA: TGCGCCAGCAGCTTGGCGAGCGGACCCACAGATACGCAGTATTTT. Residues: CASSLASGPTDTQYF.

In DNA, the CDR3 is TGTGCCAGCAGCCAAAATTGGGCACGGGGAAACACCATATATTTT. Translation: CASSQNWARGNTIYF. This chain uses TRBV3-1 (or the pseudogene TRBV3-2) with TRBJ1-3; no clear D gene. This CDR3 is 15 amino acids long. Deletions cut 2 bases from V and 4 bases from J, with 12 bases between. Germline CDR1 and CDR2: LGHDT and YNNKEL (reference sequence).

The chain is built from TRBV5-4 and TRBJ2-5; D remains unclear. The CDR3 extends over 13 amino acids. Germline loops: CDR1 SGHNT, CDR2 YYREEE (reference sequence). V gave up 1 base and J gave up 5 bases, with 9 bases separating them. CDR3 DNA sequence: TGTGCCAGCAGCTTGACATCTTCGGAGACCCAGTACTTC. Protein product: CASSLTSSETQYF.

V is TRBV11-2 and J is TRBJ1-3; D may be TRBD1 (6 bases). V lost 3 bases and J 3 bases, leaving 15 bases between the germline ends. Germline-derived CDR1 and CDR2 are SGHAT and FQNNGV. The CDR3 is made up of 16 amino acids. CDR3 amino acids: CASSFSGGAGGNTIYF. The CDR3 DNA is TGTGCCAGCAGCTTCTCTGGGGGGGCTGGTGGAAACACCATATATTTT.

V gene TRBV2 combines with J gene TRBJ2-4; D ambiguous. CDR3 length: 15 residues. Germline CDR1 is SNHLY and CDR2 is FYNNEI. Trimming removed 4 bases at V and 0 bases at J, with 10 bases between. CDR3 sequence reads: CASSGNSLAKNIQYF. The CDR3 DNA follows: TGTGCCAGCAGTGGGAATAGTCTAGCCAAAAACATTCAGTACTTC.

V is TRBV3-1 (or the pseudogene TRBV3-2) and J is TRBJ1-1; D is uncertain. This CDR3 is 12 amino acids long. CDR1 is LGHDT, CDR2 YNNKEL, per germline (reference sequence). V dropped 3 bases and J dropped 3 bases, with 5 bases sitting between them. The CDR3 region is CASSHVYTEAFF. The CDR3 DNA sequence: TGTGCCAGCAGCCATGTGTACACTGAAGCTTTCTTT.

V gene TRBV18 combines with J gene TRBJ2-5; 7 nucleotides match TRBD1. CDR3 size: 14 residues. The J segment lost 4 bases and the V segment lost 3 bases, leaving 5 bases of the junction unmatched. Germline V gene sequence: CDR1 KGHSH, CDR2 LQKENI. CDR3 residues: CASSPKGGGETQYF. DNA for the CDR3: TGTGCCAGCTCACCGAAAGGGGGCGGAGAGACCCAGTACTTC.

The V and J genes are TRBV5-1 and TRBJ1-1, with D possibly TRBD1 on 5 matching bases. Trimming stripped 0 bases from V and 11 bases from J, with 17 bases between. The CDR3 contains 14 residues. CDR1 SGHRS and CDR2 YFSETQ come from the germline V gene. CDR3 sequence reads: CASSLGSQTEKAFF. The DNA for the CDR3 is TGCGCCAGCAGCTTGGGGTCACAGACAGAGAAGGCTTTCTTT.

The chain has TRBV30 and TRBJ1-5; D not certain. This CDR3 is 14 amino acids long. Trimming removed 2 bases at V and 7 bases at J, with 15 bases between. Germline V gene lookup returns CDR1 GTSNPN and CDR2 SVGIG (reference sequence). The CDR3 sequence is CAWSPSGGVQPQHF. CDR3 DNA: TGTGCCTGGAGTCCGTCCGGTGGGGTACAGCCCCAGCATTTT.

The chain combines TRBV6-5 with TRBJ2-1, with D unclear. V lost 8 bases and J lost 4, with 6 bases in between. CDR1 is MNHEY, CDR2 SVGAGI, per germline. CDR3 length equals 11 residues. Here the CDR3 reads CASALYNEQFF. CDR3 DNA sequence: TGTGCCAGCGCTCTTTACAATGAGCAGTTCTTC.

The chain carries TRBV25-1 and TRBJ1-2; D unclear. The CDR3 is 14 residues long. Germline V CDR1 and CDR2: MGHDK, SYGVNS. V was trimmed by 5 bases and J by 2 bases, leaving 12 bases between them. CDR3 residues: CASSPIRRNYGYTF. The CDR3, as DNA: TGTGCCAGCAGTCCCATAAGGCGGAACTATGGCTACACCTTC.

The chain has TRBV5-1 and TRBJ1-2; 7 nucleotides match TRBD1. V shed 4 bases, J shed 6 bases, and the junction held 9 bases outside the gene matches. Looked up from germline, CDR1 is SGHRS and CDR2 is YFSETQ. The CDR3 loop spans 14 amino acids. CDR3 protein: CASSRGDSTDGYTF. The CDR3 DNA sequence: TGCGCCAGCAGCCGCGGGGACAGTACTGATGGCTACACCTTC.

The V call is TRBV19, the J call TRBJ1-1; D is uncertain. Looked up from germline, CDR1 is LNHDA and CDR2 is SQIVND (reference sequence). This CDR3 is 13 amino acids long. The germline V and J ends were trimmed by 5 bases and 1 base, with 8 bases remaining between them. The CDR3 nucleotides are TGTGCCAGTAGTCCGTCGGGGAACACTGAAGCTTTCTTT. Protein sequence: CASSPSGNTEAFF.

The chain links TRBV5-1 to TRBJ2-2, with 7 bases lining up with TRBD1. This CDR3 region has 16 residues. Germline CDR1 is SGHRS and CDR2 is YFSETQ. J gave up 5 bases and V 5 bases, and 12 bases lay outside the gene matches. The CDR3 sequence is CASSPIGPQGTGELFF. In DNA form, the CDR3 reads TGCGCCAGCAGTCCCATCGGCCCACAGGGGACCGGGGAGCTGTTTTTT.

This clone occurred a few times. This rearrangement joins TRBV3-1 (or the pseudogene TRBV3-2) to TRBJ2-7; TRBD2 agrees at 8 bases. Per germline, CDR1 LGHDT and CDR2 YNNKEL (reference sequence). V lost 3 bases, J lost 7 bases, and 8 bases stayed unmatched. The CDR3 sequence is 14 residues long. CDR3 protein: CASSQRTSQSEQYF. The CDR3, as DNA: TGTGCCAGCAGCCAGAGGACTAGCCAGAGTGAGCAGTACTTC.

This clone was picked up one time. CDR3 sequence (DNA): TGTGCCTGGAGTCGACAGGACGGGGGCTACACCTTC. Encoded protein: CAWSRQDGGYTF. The rearrangement uses TRBV30 and TRBJ1-2; possibly TRBD1 for D (6 bases). The germline V gene has CDR1 GTSNPN and CDR2 SVGIG (reference sequence). Trimming cost V 2 bases and J 8 bases, with 12 bases left between them. This CDR3 spans 12 amino acids.

The genes are TRBV5-5 and TRBJ1-4; TRBD1 is a possible D gene (5 bases). This CDR3 has 13 amino acids. V was pared by 3 bases and J by 8 bases, with 11 bases between. CDR1 and CDR2 from the germline V gene are SGHKS and YYEKEE (reference sequence). The CDR3 DNA reads TGTGCCAGCAGCTGGGGCGACGGAGAAAAACTGTTTTTT. As protein: CASSWGDGEKLFF. Together with reference TRBV5-5 and TRBJ1-4, the CDR3 gives the full variable domain: DAGVTQSPTHLIKTRGQQVTLRCSPISGHKSVSWYQQVLGQGPQFIFQYYEKEERGRGNFPDRFSARQFPNYSSELNVNALLLGDSALYLCASSWGDGEKLFFGSGTQLSVL.

The chain has TRBV27 and TRBJ1-5, with 8 bases matching TRBD1. The J segment lost 0 bases and the V segment lost 6 bases, leaving 10 bases of the junction unmatched. Germline V gene lookup returns CDR1 MNHEY and CDR2 SMNVEV (reference sequence). The CDR3 sequence is 17 residues long. CDR3 sequence reads: CASRTGGGPYSNQPQHF. CDR3 nucleotides: TGTGCCAGCAGAACAGGGGGAGGCCCGTATAGCAATCAGCCCCAGCATTTT.

The genes are TRBV7-2 and TRBJ2-7; perhaps TRBD1 as D (6 bases). The ends were cut back, 5 bases at V and 6 bases at J, with 20 bases in the middle. CDR1 and CDR2 from the germline V gene are SGHTA and FQGNSA. This CDR3 region has 15 residues. Here the CDR3 reads CASSRTGTLTSEQYF. The CDR3 DNA reads as TGTGCCAGCAGCCGGACCGGGACACTCACTTCCGAGCAGTACTTC.

The chain couples TRBV29-1 to TRBJ1-2, with TRBD1 identical over 7 bases. V dropped 7 bases and J dropped 6; count of bases not matched to a gene: 5. This CDR3 comprises 11 residues. Germline V CDR1 and CDR2: SQVTM, ANQGSEA. The CDR3 spells CSESTGNGYTF. CDR3 coding DNA: TGCAGCGAGTCGACAGGGAATGGCTACACCTTC.

The V gene is TRBV11-3, the J gene TRBJ2-1; the D gene is possibly TRBD2 (6 bases). The germline V gene has CDR1 SGHNT and CDR2 YENEEA. V was shortened by 5 bases and J by 7 bases, with 15 bases between the two germline ends. The CDR3 length is 14 residues. The CDR3 here is CASSAAGKRNEQFF. The CDR3, as DNA: TGTGCCAGCAGCGCCGCGGGAAAAAGGAATGAGCAGTTCTTC.

V usage is TRBV6-5 and J usage is TRBJ2-1, with 11 positions matching TRBD2. V trimming: 7 bases; J trimming: 3 bases; junction bases outside the gene matches: 2. The germline V gene encodes CDR1 MNHEY and CDR2 SVGAGI. CDR3 length: 14 amino acids. The CDR3 protein is CASKTSGSYNEQFF. The CDR3 nucleotides read TGTGCCAGCAAAACTAGCGGGAGCTACAATGAGCAGTTCTTC.

The chain uses TRBV5-4 and TRBJ1-1, with D perhaps TRBD1 (5 bases). Trimming pared 4 bases from V and 4 bases from J, leaving 14 bases between. This CDR3 is built from 14 residues. Germline V gene sequence: CDR1 SGHNT, CDR2 YYREEE (reference sequence). The CDR3 is CASSGGVGGTEAFF. CDR3 in DNA: TGTGCCAGCAGCGGGGGGGTCGGAGGCACTGAAGCTTTCTTT.

The chain employs TRBV10-1 and TRBJ1-5; D gene uncertain. The germline V gene has CDR1 WNHNN and CDR2 SYGVQD (reference sequence). CDR3 size: 13 residues. The V end lost 4 bases, the J end lost 4 bases, and 8 bases lay between the germline ends. This CDR3 reads CASSATINQPQHF. In nucleotides, the CDR3 is TGCGCCAGCAGTGCAACAATTAATCAGCCCCAGCATTTT.

Here the CDR3 DNA reads TGCGCCAGCAGCCAAGATGGAGGGAGGGGGGCCGGACTCTCCTACGAGCAGTACTTC. It translates to CASSQDGGRGAGLSYEQYF. The chain carries TRBV4-1 and TRBJ2-7; TRBD2 might be the D (7 bases). The CDR3 sequence is 19 residues long. Deletions cut 0 bases from V and 0 bases from J, with 21 bases between. Germline CDR1 MGHRA, CDR2 YSYEKL.